This entry describes one T cell receptor (beta chain). The antigen is unknown. This specimen belongs to a study of T cells in Graves' hyperthyroidism and ophthalmopathy. Study-wide points: Ophthalmopathy was identified by the model a median about 6 months ahead of onset.

The PBMCs were sourced from fresh peripheral blood (about 10 ml). Germline V CDR1 and CDR2: LGHDT, YNNKEL (reference sequence). The CDR3 contains 15 residues. V was cut by 4 bases and J by 0 bases, with 10 bases left in between. RNA transcripts served as the template for amplifying TCR beta CDR3 regions. The TCR CDR3 was amplified in a first-round RT-PCR using the HTBI primer set. In TCRdb, the multiplex PCR reads were re-called with MiXCR into one record per CDR3 protein. The table includes some 350,000 distinct CDR3 sequences, approximately 14% detected once. The TCR comes from a woman in her sixties or seventies with Graves' ophthalmopathy. Sequencing was performed on blood. The chain has TRBV3-1 and TRBJ1-3; D not resolved. The CDR3, as DNA: TGTGCCAGCAGCCCCCTACGGACCTCTGGAAACACCATATATTTT. Its protein product is CASSPLRTSGNTIYF.